This TCR beta chain was sequenced in a study of blood T cells in healthy people across ages. Study results and caveats: Researchers said unsorted PBMCs prevented a conclusive naive versus antigen-experienced comparison.

The V segment lost 6 bases and the J segment 10 bases; nucleotides outside the gene matches: 0. There are 12 residues in the CDR3. Germline CDR1 MDHEN, CDR2 SYDVKM. Alongside a J-beta primer mix, a sample-barcoded 5' primer served in a second PCR lasting roughly 6 to 11 cycles. TCRdb redid the calling of the 5' RACE reads with MiXCR, one entry per CDR3 protein. The table has approximately 770,000 distinct CDR3 sequences, 58% seen once. About this clonotype: Its target is unknown.

The sequencing sample was made of blood. This TCR derives from a young man in good health. The rearrangement uses TRBV28 and TRBJ1-6; 10 positions agree with TRBD1. The CDR3 bases are TGTGCCAGCAGGACAGGGGGCTCACCCCTCCACTTT. It codes for CASRTGGSPLHF.